This entry features one TCR beta chain sequence. Its antigen is not known. One entry per CDR3 protein results from TCRdb running MiXCR on the 5' RACE reads. Among 470,000 or so distinct CDR3 sequences, around 25% were seen once, and the ten largest hold approximately 12%. The entry originates in a study of T-cell memory formation after mild COVID-19. The wider study: TCR clusters were largely donor specific.

General study points: Among clones contracting day 15 to 85, CD4/CD8 was balanced, whereas later expanders leaned CD4+.

The CDR3 totals 16 residues. V was shortened by 0 bases and J by 4 bases, with 18 bases between the two germline ends. Looked up from germline, CDR1 is SQVTM and CDR2 is ANQGSEA. The V and J genes are TRBV29-1 and TRBJ1-2; the D is unclear. The sample taken for sequencing was PBMCs or a T cell subset sorted from them (not recorded which). The origin of this receptor is an adult woman who had mild COVID-19 (a few samples of this study predate the infection). Cell type and time point are not known. This CDR3 reads CSVEDRAPQIGYGYTF. For the CDR3, the DNA is TGCAGCGTTGAAGATCGTGCCCCTCAAATAGGCTATGGCTACACCTTC.